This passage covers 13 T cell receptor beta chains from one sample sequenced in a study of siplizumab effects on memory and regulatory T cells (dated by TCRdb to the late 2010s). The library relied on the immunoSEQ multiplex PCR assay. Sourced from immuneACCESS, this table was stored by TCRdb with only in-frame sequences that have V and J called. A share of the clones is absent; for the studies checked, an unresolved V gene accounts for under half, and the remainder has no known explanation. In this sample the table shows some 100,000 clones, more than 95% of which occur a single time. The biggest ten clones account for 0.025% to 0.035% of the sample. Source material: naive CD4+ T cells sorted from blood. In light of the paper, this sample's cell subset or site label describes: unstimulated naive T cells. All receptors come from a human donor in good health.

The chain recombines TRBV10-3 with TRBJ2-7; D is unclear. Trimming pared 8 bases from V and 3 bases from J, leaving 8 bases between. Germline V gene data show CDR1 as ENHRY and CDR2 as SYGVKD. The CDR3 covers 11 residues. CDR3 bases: TGTGCCATCCGAGAAAACTACGAGCAGTACTTC. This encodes CAIRENYEQYF.

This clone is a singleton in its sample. The CDR3 DNA sequence: TGCGCCAGCAGAACGAGCTCCTACAATGAGCAGTTCTTC. It is translated as CASRTSSYNEQFF. The chain combines TRBV5-1 with TRBJ2-1; D is unresolved. Germline CDR1 reads SGHRS; CDR2 reads YFSETQ. V dropped 5 bases and J dropped 0 bases, with 6 bases sitting between them. The CDR3 has 13 residues.

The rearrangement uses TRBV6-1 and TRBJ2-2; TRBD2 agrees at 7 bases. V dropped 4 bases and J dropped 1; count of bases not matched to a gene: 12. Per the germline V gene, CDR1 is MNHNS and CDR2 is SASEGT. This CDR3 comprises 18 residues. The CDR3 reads CASSAWVSGGGNTGELFF. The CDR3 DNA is TGTGCCAGCAGTGCCTGGGTGTCGGGCGGGGGGAACACCGGGGAGCTGTTTTTT.

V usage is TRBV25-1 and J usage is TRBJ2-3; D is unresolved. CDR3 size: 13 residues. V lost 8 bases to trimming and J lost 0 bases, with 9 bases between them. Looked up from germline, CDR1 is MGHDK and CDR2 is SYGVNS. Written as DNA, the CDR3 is TGTGCCAGCGTAAAAACTAGCACAGATACGCAGTATTTT. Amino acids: CASVKTSTDTQYF. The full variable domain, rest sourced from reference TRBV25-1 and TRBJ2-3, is EADIYQTPRYLVIGTGKKITLECSQTMGHDKMYWYQQDPGMELHLIHYSYGVNSTEKGDLSSESTVSRIRTEHFPLTLESARPSHTSQYLCASVKTSTDTQYFGPGTRLTVL.

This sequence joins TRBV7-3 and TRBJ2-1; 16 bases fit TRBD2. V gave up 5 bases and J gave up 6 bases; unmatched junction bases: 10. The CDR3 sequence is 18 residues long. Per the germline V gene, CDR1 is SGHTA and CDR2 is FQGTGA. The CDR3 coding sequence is TGTGCCAGCAGCCCCGCCGGGACTAGCGGGGGGGCCGGCAATGAGCAGTTCTTC. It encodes CASSPAGTSGGAGNEQFF.

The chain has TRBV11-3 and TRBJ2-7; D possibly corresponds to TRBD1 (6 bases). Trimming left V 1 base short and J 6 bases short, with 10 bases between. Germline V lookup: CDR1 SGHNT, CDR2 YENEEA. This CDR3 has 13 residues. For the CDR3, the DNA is TGTGCCAGCAGCTTAGGCAGGGGTGGCGAGCAGTACTTC. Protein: CASSLGRGGEQYF.

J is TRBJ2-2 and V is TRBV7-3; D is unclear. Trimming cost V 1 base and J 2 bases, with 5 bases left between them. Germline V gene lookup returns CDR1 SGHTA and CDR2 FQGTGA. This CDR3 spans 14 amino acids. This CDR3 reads CASSLRPNTGELFF. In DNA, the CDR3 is TGTGCCAGCAGCTTAAGGCCTAACACCGGGGAGCTGTTTTTT.

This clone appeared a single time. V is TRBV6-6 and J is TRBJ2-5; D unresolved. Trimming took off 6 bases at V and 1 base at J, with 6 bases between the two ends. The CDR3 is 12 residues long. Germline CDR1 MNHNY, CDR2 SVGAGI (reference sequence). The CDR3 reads CASRVGQETQYF. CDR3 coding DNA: TGTGCCAGCAGGGTAGGCCAAGAGACCCAGTACTTC.

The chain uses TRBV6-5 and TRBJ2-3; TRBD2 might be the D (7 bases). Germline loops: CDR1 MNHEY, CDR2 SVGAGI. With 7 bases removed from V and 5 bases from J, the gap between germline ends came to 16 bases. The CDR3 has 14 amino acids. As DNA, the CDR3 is TGTGCCAGCAAAGGGGGGGGCCGGGGAGATACGCAGTATTTT. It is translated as CASKGGGRGDTQYF.

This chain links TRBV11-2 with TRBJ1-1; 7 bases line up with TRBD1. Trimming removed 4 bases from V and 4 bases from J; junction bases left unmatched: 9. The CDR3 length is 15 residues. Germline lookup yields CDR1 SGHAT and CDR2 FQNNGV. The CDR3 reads CASSSTTGRGTEAFF. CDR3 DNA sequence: TGTGCCAGCAGCTCCACGACAGGGAGGGGCACTGAAGCTTTCTTT.

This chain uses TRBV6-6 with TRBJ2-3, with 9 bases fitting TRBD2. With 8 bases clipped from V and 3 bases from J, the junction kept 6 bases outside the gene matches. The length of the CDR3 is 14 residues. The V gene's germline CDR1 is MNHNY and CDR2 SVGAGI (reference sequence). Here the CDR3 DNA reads TGTGCCAGCGCAGGCGGGGGGGCGACAGATACGCAGTATTTT. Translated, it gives CASAGGGATDTQYF.

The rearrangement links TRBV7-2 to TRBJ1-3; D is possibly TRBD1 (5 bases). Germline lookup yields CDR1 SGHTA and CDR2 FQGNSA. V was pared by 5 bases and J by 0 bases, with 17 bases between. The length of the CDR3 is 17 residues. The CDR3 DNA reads TGTGCCAGCAGCCGCCTGCCAGGGATCTTCTCTGGAAACACCATATATTTT. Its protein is CASSRLPGIFSGNTIYF.

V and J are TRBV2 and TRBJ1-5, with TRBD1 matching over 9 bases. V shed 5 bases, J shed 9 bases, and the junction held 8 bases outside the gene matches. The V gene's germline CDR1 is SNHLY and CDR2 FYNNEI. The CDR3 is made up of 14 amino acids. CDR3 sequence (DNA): TGTGCCAGCAGTTCCACAGGGGGCAGGGGGCCCCAGCATTTT. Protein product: CASSSTGGRGPQHF.